This T cell receptor (beta chain) was obtained from a study of T cells in Graves' hyperthyroidism and ophthalmopathy. The CDR3 runs to 16 residues. Germline CDR1 reads SEHNR; CDR2 reads FQNEAQ (reference sequence). J lost 7 bases, V lost 4 bases, and 8 bases had no gene match. What was amplified from RNA transcripts were TCR beta CDR3 regions. The HTBI primer set drove a first-round RT-PCR of the TCR CDR3. TCRdb processed the multiplex PCR reads anew with MiXCR; each CDR3 protein has one entry. The table lists approximately 600,000 distinct CDR3 sequences, 12% to 15% of them singletons. For ophthalmopathy patients, the Clinical Activity Score was at least 3 and the NOSPECS grade at least 4; duration was under 3 months.

J is TRBJ2-1 and V is TRBV7-9; 12 nucleotides agree with TRBD2. Sequences were obtained from blood. The source is a woman aged 18-35 years with Graves' ophthalmopathy. The CDR3 reads CASSSSTSGSGNEQFF. CDR3 DNA sequence: TGTGCCAGCAGCTCCTCGACTAGCGGGAGCGGGAATGAGCAGTTCTTC.